These 21 T cell receptor beta chains originate from one sample sequenced in a study of Ad26.COV2.S vaccination and SARS-CoV-2 variants. The data were produced by immunoSEQ multiplex PCR, yet TCRdb's version contains in-frame clones alone and is incomplete. The sample has about 260,000 clones, around 88% seen once. Stated treatment: about 20 received Ad26.COV2.S at low or high dose, single or two shots; about 5 received placebo; per-sample allocation not given. It was on day 63 after the first vaccine or placebo injection that samples were taken. The source was peripheral blood, collected in a trial of Ad26.COV2.S vaccine versus placebo. These receptor sequences come from a person between 18 and 65 years old who received the Ad26.COV2.S COVID-19 vaccine or a placebo.

This chain joins TRBV13 and TRBJ1-2; the match to TRBD1 covers 8 bases. Losses at the gene ends were 5 bases for V and 6 bases for J; bases not matched to a gene: 14. The CDR3 sequence is 16 residues long. The germline V gene has CDR1 PRHDT and CDR2 FYEKMQ (reference sequence). CDR3 amino acids: CASSTSRARGRDGYTF. Here the CDR3 DNA reads TGTGCCAGCAGCACATCTCGGGCCAGGGGGCGCGATGGCTACACCTTC.

The chain is built from TRBV5-6 and TRBJ2-3; no reliable D call. The CDR3 is 12 amino acids. In germline, CDR1 is SGHDT, CDR2 YYEEEE. V lost 6 bases, J lost 6 bases, and 11 bases lay in between. The CDR3 bases are TGTGCCAGCACCATGAGGTGGGATACGCAGTATTTT. Residues: CASTMRWDTQYF.

The gene calls are TRBV29-1 and TRBJ1-1; no reliable D call. V was cut by 8 bases and J by 0 bases, with 16 bases left in between. Germline CDR1 reads SQVTM; CDR2 reads ANQGSEA. This CDR3 region has 14 residues. The CDR3 bases are TGCAGCTCAAGACTGGACGGCCTGAACACTGAAGCTTTCTTT. Amino acids: CSSRLDGLNTEAFF.

The V and J genes are TRBV6-1 and TRBJ2-7, with 7 bases fitting TRBD1. Per germline, CDR1 MNHNS and CDR2 SASEGT. The CDR3 is made up of 17 amino acids. V dropped 4 bases and J dropped 3; count of bases not matched to a gene: 15. CDR3 region: CASSVRPTGQLLYEQYF. The CDR3 DNA reads TGTGCCAGCAGTGTCAGACCGACAGGGCAACTTCTCTACGAGCAGTACTTC.

This chain connects TRBV6-5 to TRBJ2-5; no reliable D call. V was trimmed by 8 bases and J by 5 bases, leaving 9 bases between them. The CDR3 loop spans 11 amino acids. Per the germline V gene, CDR1 is MNHEY and CDR2 is SVGAGI. CDR3 in DNA: TGTGCCAGCGGAAGACGGGAGACCCAGTACTTC. This sequence encodes CASGRRETQYF.

The genes are TRBV7-9 and TRBJ1-4; D ambiguous. Germline loops: CDR1 SEHNR, CDR2 FQNEAQ (reference sequence). The CDR3 is 15 amino acids. The V and J ends lost 2 bases and 3 bases respectively, with 10 bases between them. The CDR3 DNA follows: TGTGCCAGCAGCTTAATGTCCGGGGCTAATGAAAAACTGTTTTTT. This codes for CASSLMSGANEKLFF.

This sequence joins TRBV6-5 and TRBJ2-7; unclear D gene. The CDR3 is made up of 13 amino acids. CDR1 and CDR2 from the germline V gene are MNHEY and SVGAGI. Trimming shortened V by 7 bases and J by 3 bases, and 13 bases separated the two germline ends. This chain's CDR3 is CASNPGESYEQYV. The CDR3 DNA follows: TGTGCCAGCAACCCTGGCGAGAGCTACGAGCAGTACGTC.

The genes are TRBV18 and TRBJ2-7; TRBD2 aligns across 10 bases. CDR3 length equals 13 residues. The germline V gene encodes CDR1 KGHSH and CDR2 LQKENI. J was trimmed by 2 bases and V by 6 bases; bases with no gene match: 1. The CDR3 loop reads CASSSGGTYEQYF. As DNA, the CDR3 is TGTGCCAGCTCTAGCGGGGGGACCTACGAGCAGTACTTC.

DNA of the CDR3: TGTGCCAGCAGTTACTCCCCTTTTAACCGCTATGGCTACACCTTC. It specifies CASSYSPFNRYGYTF. The V gene is TRBV6-5, the J gene TRBJ1-2, with D hard to call. Germline V gene data show CDR1 as MNHEY and CDR2 as SVGAGI. Trimming took off 0 bases at V and 4 bases at J, with 12 bases between the two ends. The CDR3 contains 15 residues.

This clone came up a few times. V is TRBV27 and J is TRBJ1-5; no reliable D call. V was cut by 9 bases and J by 4 bases, with 10 bases left in between. Germline V gives CDR1 MNHEY, CDR2 SMNVEV (reference sequence). This CDR3 is 12 amino acids long. CDR3 nucleotides: TGTGCCAGTAGGGAAACTAATCAGCCCCAGCATTTT. Translation gives CASRETNQPQHF.

V gene TRBV6-5 combines with J gene TRBJ2-3, with D perhaps matching TRBD1 (5 bases). The germline V gene has CDR1 MNHEY and CDR2 SVGAGI. This CDR3 comprises 13 residues. V was trimmed by 6 bases and J by 0 bases, leaving 7 bases between them. This chain's CDR3 is CASRTASTDTQYF. The CDR3 DNA reads as TGTGCCAGCAGGACAGCTAGCACAGATACGCAGTATTTT.

V is TRBV6-5 and J is TRBJ1-2, with D hard to call. CDR1 and CDR2 (germline): MNHEY, SVGAGI. The CDR3 consists of 15 residues. Trimming stripped 6 bases from V and 2 bases from J, with 16 bases between. The CDR3 nucleotides are TGTGCCAGCAGCGGACCTAACACCAAAAACTATGGCTACACCTTC. The encoded protein is CASSGPNTKNYGYTF.

This chain connects TRBV10-2 to TRBJ1-6, with D perhaps matching TRBD1 (6 bases). There are 13 residues in the CDR3. V was shortened by 3 bases and J by 6 bases, with 6 bases between the two germline ends. Germline CDR1 WSHSY, CDR2 SAAADI. The chain's CDR3 is CASSDRGNSPLHF. CDR3 nucleotide sequence: TGCGCCAGCAGTGACAGGGGTAATTCACCCCTCCACTTT.

By share, this clone counts as medium-sized. The chain combines TRBV24-1 with TRBJ2-2; D might be TRBD1 (6 bases). CDR3 size: 14 residues. Germline V gene sequence: CDR1 KGHDR, CDR2 SFDVKD. Trimming cost V 3 bases and J 5 bases, with 9 bases left between them. The CDR3 reads CATSDNRETGELFF. The CDR3 coding sequence is TGTGCCACCAGTGATAACAGGGAAACCGGGGAGCTGTTTTTT.

This chain connects TRBV5-1 to TRBJ2-5, with 7 bases matching TRBD2. The V gene's germline CDR1 is SGHRS and CDR2 YFSETQ. V lost 4 bases, J lost 4 bases, and 7 bases stayed unmatched. The CDR3 length is 14 residues. The CDR3 loop is CASSTGLVGETQYF. CDR3 in DNA: TGCGCCAGCAGCACCGGACTAGTGGGAGAGACCCAGTACTTC.

The rearrangement links TRBV4-1 to TRBJ2-5; possible D gene TRBD2, 5 bases. There are 15 residues in the CDR3. Trimming removed 3 bases from V and 5 bases from J, with 16 bases in between. Germline V gene lookup returns CDR1 MGHRA and CDR2 YSYEKL. DNA of the CDR3: TGCGCCAGCAGCCAGGTCGGACTCCCAGGCGAGACCCAGTACTTC. Translating it yields CASSQVGLPGETQYF.

This CDR3 reads CASSAETSASYNEQFF. CDR3 nucleotides: TGTGCCAGCAGTGCCGAGACTAGCGCCTCCTACAATGAGCAGTTCTTC. The chain carries TRBV6-4 and TRBJ2-1, with 8 bases lining up with TRBD2. Looked up from germline, CDR1 is MRHNA and CDR2 is SNTAGT. V shed 4 bases and J 0 bases; nucleotides not matched to a gene: 5. The length of the CDR3 is 16 residues.

This chain uses TRBV4-1 with TRBJ1-5, with 9 bases matching TRBD1. The CDR3 loop spans 16 amino acids. The germline CDR1 and CDR2 sequences are MGHRA and YSYEKL. J was trimmed by 6 bases and V by 3 bases; bases with no gene match: 9. DNA of the CDR3: TGCGCCAGCAGCCATCGAACAGGGGGCGAGAGTCAGCCCCAGCATTTT. Its protein is CASSHRTGGESQPQHF.

The chain links TRBV7-3 to TRBJ2-6; D ambiguous. Trimming stripped 5 bases from V and 4 bases from J, with 9 bases between. This CDR3 has 14 amino acids. Germline V gene data show CDR1 as SGHTA and CDR2 as FQGTGA. The CDR3 sequence is CASSQSSGANVLTF. The CDR3 DNA reads as TGTGCCAGCAGCCAATCGTCGGGGGCCAACGTCCTGACTTTC.

The chain employs TRBV6-4 and TRBJ2-3; no definite D call. CDR1 is MRHNA, CDR2 SNTAGT, per germline. Trimming took off 5 bases at V and 1 base at J, with 10 bases between the two ends. This CDR3 is 14 amino acids long. The CDR3 loop is CASSPGLGTDTQYF. In nucleotides, the CDR3 is TGTGCCAGCAGTCCAGGTCTTGGCACAGATACGCAGTATTTT.

The chain joins TRBV6-5 to TRBJ2-2; 7 nucleotides match TRBD2. V was pared by 4 bases and J by 5 bases, with 1 base of the junction left unmatched. The CDR3 covers 13 residues. CDR1 is MNHEY, CDR2 SVGAGI, per germline. CDR3 nucleotides: TGTGCCAGCAGTTTACTAGCGACCGGGGAGCTGTTTTTT. Protein product: CASSLLATGELFF.